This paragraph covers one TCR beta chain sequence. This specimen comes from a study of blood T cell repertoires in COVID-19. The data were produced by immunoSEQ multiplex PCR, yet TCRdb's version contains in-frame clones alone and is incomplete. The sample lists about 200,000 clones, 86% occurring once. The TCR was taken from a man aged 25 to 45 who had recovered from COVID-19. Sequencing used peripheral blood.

CDR3 DNA sequence: TGTGCCTGGAGCCCGGGACAGAACTCCTACGAGCAGTACTTC. This codes for CAWSPGQNSYEQYF. The rearrangement links TRBV30 to TRBJ2-7; 7 nucleotides agree with TRBD1. Germline V gene sequence: CDR1 GTSNPN, CDR2 SVGIG (reference sequence). Trimming cost V 3 bases and J 0 bases; bases outside gene matches: 5. This CDR3 region has 14 residues.